This T cell receptor beta chain was sequenced for a study of blood T cells in healthy people across ages. A second 7 to 11 cycle PCR used barcoded and J-beta primers. TCRdb reprocessed the 5' RACE reads with MiXCR, giving one entry per CDR3 protein. Of about 700,000 distinct CDR3 sequences listed, roughly 30% are singletons. The CDR3 consists of 11 residues. Between the trimmed V and J ends, which lost 4 bases and 4 bases, there was a span of 4 bases. Germline V CDR1 and CDR2: MRHNA, SNTAGT. The TCR comes from an elderly woman in good health. The chain recombines TRBV6-4 with TRBJ1-1; D uncertain. The sequenced sample consisted of blood. The CDR3 coding sequence is TGTGCCAGCAGTGGGGCCACTGAAGCTTTCTTT. Translated: CASSGATEAFF.